Listed here are 30 T cell receptor beta chains from one sample, sequenced in a study of shared clonotypes between healthy human individuals. Clones were sequenced by immunoSEQ multiplex PCR, and TCRdb holds only the in-frame ones, with some missing. The table has approximately 2,000,000 clones, 80% to 95% seen once. CD45RO-negative, CCR7-positively selected cells formed the naive CD8 fraction, excluding terminally differentiated effector memory CD45RA+ cells. What was sequenced was naive CD8+ T cells from PBMCs. The source of these receptors is a man in his late teens or twenties in good health. Some clones in this sample may be carry-over from other donors' samples.

The chain recombines TRBV7-8 with TRBJ1-2, with TRBD1 identical over 9 bases. The junction had 8 bases not matched to a gene; V was cut back by 5 bases and J by 4 bases. Germline CDR1 is SGHVS and CDR2 is FQNEAQ. The CDR3 spans 15 residues. Here the CDR3 DNA reads TGTGCCAGCAGCCCAGACAGGGGGAGGTTCTATGGCTACACCTTC. This gives the protein CASSPDRGRFYGYTF.

This rearrangement joins TRBV11-2 to TRBJ2-7; TRBD2 agrees at 9 bases. Trimming at V came to 5 bases and at J to 2 bases, leaving 7 bases not matched to a gene. CDR3 length equals 15 residues. From germline, CDR1 is SGHAT and CDR2 FQNNGV. This chain's CDR3 is CASSRGLAPTYEQYF. CDR3 coding DNA: TGTGCCAGCAGCCGGGGACTAGCCCCGACCTACGAGCAGTACTTC.

The rearrangement uses TRBV30 and TRBJ2-7, with D perhaps TRBD1 (6 bases). CDR1 and CDR2 from the germline V gene are GTSNPN and SVGIG (reference sequence). The germline V and J ends were trimmed by 3 bases and 0 bases, with 12 bases remaining between them. CDR3 length: 14 residues. The CDR3 region has the DNA TGTGCCTGGAGCCCCCAGGGGAACTCCTACGAGCAGTACTTC. Amino acid sequence: CAWSPQGNSYEQYF.

The chain employs TRBV5-6 and TRBJ2-2, with D uncertain. Germline values: CDR1 SGHDT, CDR2 YYEEEE. V shed 1 base and J shed 1 base, with 5 bases lying between them. The CDR3 loop spans 14 amino acids. The CDR3 spells CASSLIGNTGELFF. The CDR3 nucleotides read TGTGCCAGCAGCTTGATCGGGAACACCGGGGAGCTGTTTTTT. Variable domain in full (rest from reference TRBV5-6 and TRBJ2-2): DAGVTQSPTHLIKTRGQQVTLRCSPKSGHDTVSWYQQALGQGPQFIFQYYEEEERQRGNFPDRFSGHQFPNYSSELNVNALLLGDSALYLCASSLIGNTGELFFGEGSRLTVL.

This clone appeared once. The gene calls are TRBV27 and TRBJ2-1, with 9 bases that match TRBD2. From germline, CDR1 is MNHEY and CDR2 SMNVEV (reference sequence). The V segment lost 5 bases and the J segment 3 bases; nucleotides outside the gene matches: 5. This CDR3 region has 15 residues. CDR3 loop: CASSPRLADYNEQFF. CDR3 coding DNA: TGTGCCAGCAGTCCCCGACTAGCGGACTACAATGAGCAGTTCTTC.

V is TRBV4-1 and J is TRBJ1-5; 9 positions match TRBD1. Germline loops: CDR1 MGHRA, CDR2 YSYEKL. The CDR3 runs to 17 residues. J lost 7 bases, V lost 3 bases, and 13 bases had no gene match. The CDR3 sequence is CASSHGTGGAARQPQHF. CDR3 coding DNA: TGCGCCAGCAGCCATGGTACAGGGGGCGCAGCTAGGCAGCCCCAGCATTTT.

On this clone: Different DNA sequences within this sample yield the same CDR3. The CDR3 DNA reads TGTGCCAGCAGTTTAGGCGGGCGAGCCTACGAGCAGTACTTC. As protein: CASSLGGRAYEQYF. This rearrangement joins TRBV27 to TRBJ2-7; possibly TRBD2 for D (5 bases). The CDR3 is made up of 14 amino acids. The germline V gene encodes CDR1 MNHEY and CDR2 SMNVEV (reference sequence). Trimming removed 2 bases at V and 2 bases at J, with 10 bases between.

This sequence joins TRBV5-1 and TRBJ2-2, with 10 positions matching TRBD2. Germline V gene data show CDR1 as SGHRS and CDR2 as YFSETQ. CDR3 size: 17 residues. The V and J ends lost 1 base and 5 bases, in that order; junction bases with no gene match: 8. As DNA, the CDR3 is TGCGCCAGCAGCTTGTCTCAGCGGGAGGGCCAAACCGGGGAGCTGTTTTTT. The encoded protein is CASSLSQREGQTGELFF.

The chain carries TRBV7-9 and TRBJ1-4, with D possibly TRBD1 on 6 matching bases. CDR1 and CDR2 from the germline V gene are SEHNR and FQNEAQ (reference sequence). CDR3 length equals 16 residues. Trimming removed 4 bases from V and 5 bases from J, with 17 bases in between. The CDR3 DNA sequence: TGTGCCAGCAGCTCAGAACCGACAGGCGCGAATGAAAAACTGTTTTTT. Translating it yields CASSSEPTGANEKLFF.

The V and J genes are TRBV4-1 and TRBJ2-7, with TRBD2 identical over 7 bases. CDR1 and CDR2 (germline): MGHRA, YSYEKL. The J segment lost 5 bases and the V segment lost 0 bases, leaving 13 bases of the junction unmatched. This CDR3 comprises 17 residues. Written as DNA, the CDR3 is TGCGCCAGCAGCCAAGATTCGACGGCGGGAGAAGCCCACGAGCAGTACTTC. It codes for CASSQDSTAGEAHEQYF.

This chain connects TRBV9 to TRBJ2-7; the D gene is possibly TRBD2 (6 bases). The germline V and J ends were trimmed by 4 bases and 3 bases, with 20 bases remaining between them. CDR1 and CDR2 (germline): SGDLS, YYNGEE. The CDR3 totals 16 residues. The CDR3 loop is CASSPVMEGYSYEQYF. The CDR3 DNA sequence: TGTGCCAGCAGCCCTGTCATGGAGGGGTATAGCTACGAGCAGTACTTC.

The chain couples TRBV9 to TRBJ2-7; D not certain. The CDR3 sequence is 15 residues long. From germline, CDR1 is SGDLS and CDR2 YYNGEE. V was trimmed by 0 bases and J by 0 bases, leaving 10 bases between them. The CDR3 nucleotides are TGTGCCAGCAGCGTAGCGGACGTCAGCTCCTACGAGCAGTACTTC. Translating it yields CASSVADVSSYEQYF.

The rearrangement joins TRBV11-2 to TRBJ2-7, with 14 bases identical to TRBD2. V gave up 5 bases and J gave up 1 base; unmatched junction bases: 7. Germline-derived CDR1 and CDR2 are SGHAT and FQNNGV. The CDR3 is 17 amino acids. CDR3 bases: TGTGCCAGCAGCCCCGGGACTAGCGGGAGATGGTCCTACGAGCAGTACTTC. Protein: CASSPGTSGRWSYEQYF.

This chain's CDR3 is CASSLSRWQNEQFF. The CDR3 DNA is TGTGCCAGCAGTTTAAGTCGGTGGCAGAATGAGCAGTTCTTC. The chain combines TRBV28 with TRBJ2-1; the D is unclear. Deletions cut 2 bases from V and 7 bases from J, with 12 bases between. The CDR3 contains 14 residues. Germline V gives CDR1 MDHEN, CDR2 SYDVKM.

V is TRBV27 and J is TRBJ2-3, with D possibly being TRBD1 or TRBD2 (5 bases each). Germline values: CDR1 MNHEY, CDR2 SMNVEV (reference sequence). Between the trimmed V and J ends, which lost 5 bases and 3 bases, there was a span of 12 bases. The CDR3 has 14 amino acids. The CDR3 DNA reads TGTGCCAGCAGTCCGGGACCGTATACAGATACGCAGTATTTT. Its translation: CASSPGPYTDTQYF.

The V and J genes are TRBV14 and TRBJ2-1; a weak D match, TRBD2 (6 bases). Germline loops: CDR1 SGHDN, CDR2 FVKESK. V lost 3 bases, J lost 8 bases, and 17 bases lay in between. The CDR3 length is 15 residues. The CDR3 region has the DNA TGTGCCAGCAGCCACCTGGACTATAGACTCGATGAGCAGTTCTTC. This encodes CASSHLDYRLDEQFF.

This clone has a single count. V and J are TRBV9 and TRBJ2-3, with D possibly TRBD1 on 7 matching bases. Germline values: CDR1 SGDLS, CDR2 YYNGEE. With 3 bases removed from V and 2 bases from J, the gap between germline ends came to 16 bases. The CDR3 covers 16 residues. The CDR3 here is CASSAGGDSYTDTQYF. CDR3 DNA sequence: TGTGCCAGCAGCGCCGGAGGGGACAGCTACACAGATACGCAGTATTTT.

V is TRBV4-1 and J is TRBJ2-3; 12 nucleotides line up with TRBD2. The CDR3 has 17 amino acids. Per the germline V gene, CDR1 is MGHRA and CDR2 is YSYEKL. V was clipped by 4 bases and J by 6 bases; unmatched bases: 11. CDR3 region: CASSPWTSGNDRDTQYF. In DNA form, the CDR3 reads TGCGCCAGCAGCCCGTGGACTAGCGGGAACGATCGGGATACGCAGTATTTT.

The J gene is TRBJ1-1, the V gene TRBV6-5, with D perhaps TRBD1 (5 bases). CDR1 is MNHEY, CDR2 SVGAGI, per germline. Trimming shortened V by 2 bases and J by 3 bases, and 10 bases separated the two germline ends. This CDR3 spans 14 amino acids. The chain's CDR3 is CASSYPGTHTEAFF. The CDR3, as DNA: TGTGCCAGCAGTTACCCCGGGACCCACACTGAAGCTTTCTTT.

This clone appeared once. This chain connects TRBV6-1 to TRBJ1-2; D is uncertain. V was clipped by 3 bases and J by 5 bases, with 13 bases between them. There are 14 residues in the CDR3. CDR1 is MNHNS, CDR2 SASEGT, per germline. CDR3 loop: CASSDMGNLYGYTF. Written as DNA, the CDR3 is TGTGCCAGCAGTGATATGGGTAACCTGTATGGCTACACCTTC.

The V and J genes are TRBV4-2 and TRBJ2-7; the D gene is possibly TRBD1 (5 bases). Trimming cost V 1 base and J 3 bases, with 16 bases left between them. CDR1 LGHNA and CDR2 YNFKEQ come from the germline V gene. The CDR3 has 16 residues. The CDR3 DNA reads as TGTGCCAGCAGCCAAGGGTATACAGGACGGAACTACGAGCAGTACTTC. It yields the protein CASSQGYTGRNYEQYF.

V gene TRBV7-9 combines with J gene TRBJ2-2; a possible D gene is TRBD2 (5 bases). The V end lost 5 bases, the J end lost 2 bases, and 24 bases lay between the germline ends. This CDR3 has 19 residues. Per germline, CDR1 SEHNR and CDR2 FQNEAQ (reference sequence). CDR3 coding DNA: TGTGCCAGCAGCCTAGGCCGCGGGCCACCAACACCAAACACCGGGGAGCTGTTTTTT. Translated, it gives CASSLGRGPPTPNTGELFF.

V is TRBV5-1 and J is TRBJ2-7; D perhaps matches TRBD1 (6 bases). Germline-derived CDR1 and CDR2 are SGHRS and YFSETQ. The ends were cut back, 4 bases at V and 0 bases at J, with 8 bases in the middle. The CDR3 covers 13 residues. The CDR3 loop is CASSGQSSYEQYF. CDR3 nucleotide sequence: TGCGCCAGCAGCGGACAGAGCTCCTACGAGCAGTACTTC. The full variable domain, rest sourced from reference TRBV5-1 and TRBJ2-7, is KAGVTQTPRYLIKTRGQQVTLSCSPISGHRSVSWYQQTPGQGLQFLFEYFSETQRNKGNFPGRFSGRQFSNSRSEMNVSTLELGDSALYLCASSGQSSYEQYFGPGTRLTVT.

The chain couples TRBV28 to TRBJ2-3, with 13 positions matching TRBD2. Trimming removed 6 bases from V and 0 bases from J; junction bases left unmatched: 6. The germline V gene encodes CDR1 MDHEN and CDR2 SYDVKM. The CDR3 sequence is 17 residues long. The CDR3 spells CASSPGLAGSSTDTQYF. The CDR3 nucleotides read TGTGCCAGCAGCCCGGGACTAGCGGGATCTAGCACAGATACGCAGTATTTT.

The chain has TRBV9 and TRBJ2-1; 7 bases match TRBD2. Germline V CDR1 and CDR2: SGDLS, YYNGEE. The length of the CDR3 is 19 residues. The V gene end was trimmed by 3 bases and the J gene end by 2 bases; junction bases not matched to a gene: 17. CDR3 protein: CASSGYGSSGGLTYNEQFF. CDR3 DNA: TGTGCCAGCAGCGGCTACGGGTCTAGCGGCGGATTGACCTACAATGAGCAGTTCTTC.

V is TRBV7-3 and J is TRBJ2-7, with unresolved D. V lost 5 bases to trimming and J lost 6 bases, with 14 bases between them. In germline, CDR1 is SGHTA, CDR2 FQGTGA. The CDR3 is 13 residues long. The CDR3 loop reads CASSPSGGVEQYF. Written as DNA, the CDR3 is TGTGCCAGCAGCCCCTCGGGTGGGGTCGAGCAGTACTTC.

The genes are TRBV27 and TRBJ2-7; 7 positions agree with TRBD2. V shed 4 bases, J shed 4 bases, and the junction held 13 bases outside the gene matches. Germline V gives CDR1 MNHEY, CDR2 SMNVEV (reference sequence). There are 16 residues in the CDR3. CDR3 loop: CASSSVGRAGLYEQYF. DNA for the CDR3: TGTGCCAGCAGTTCCGTGGGCCGAGCGGGACTATACGAGCAGTACTTC.

The chain employs TRBV18 and TRBJ2-7; D is uncertain. V lost 10 bases and J 4 bases, leaving 17 bases between the germline ends. CDR1 KGHSH and CDR2 LQKENI come from the germline V gene. The CDR3 is made up of 13 amino acids. The CDR3 loop reads CANSPARLYEQYF. The CDR3 DNA sequence: TGTGCCAATTCACCCGCCCGATTGTACGAGCAGTACTTC.

This clone was seen just once. The chain joins TRBV10-3 to TRBJ2-7; D perhaps matches TRBD2 (6 bases). The germline CDR1 and CDR2 sequences are ENHRY and SYGVKD. The ends were cut back, 0 bases at V and 2 bases at J, with 14 bases in the middle. CDR3 length: 16 residues. The CDR3 nucleotides are TGTGCCATCAGTGAGTCTCGGGTAGGAGGGACCTACGAGCAGTACTTC. Protein: CAISESRVGGTYEQYF.

The J gene is TRBJ1-2, the V gene TRBV5-1, with 9 bases lining up with TRBD1. This CDR3 comprises 16 residues. From germline, CDR1 is SGHRS and CDR2 YFSETQ. The V and J ends lost 4 bases and 4 bases, in that order; junction bases with no gene match: 11. The CDR3 sequence is CASSPELQGASYGYTF. The CDR3 DNA follows: TGCGCCAGCAGCCCGGAACTACAGGGGGCAAGCTATGGCTACACCTTC. The entire variable domain, with the rest obtained from reference TRBV5-1 and TRBJ1-2, is as follows: KAGVTQTPRYLIKTRGQQVTLSCSPISGHRSVSWYQQTPGQGLQFLFEYFSETQRNKGNFPGRFSGRQFSNSRSEMNVSTLELGDSALYLCASSPELQGASYGYTFGSGTRLTVV.